The rows below give T cell receptor beta chains drawn from one sample of a study of beta chain features in type 1 diabetes. Assay: immunoSEQ multiplex PCR; the TCRdb copy retains only in-frame clones and omits some. The sample holds over 120,000 clones, about 9.2% seen once. The source material was central memory CD4+ T cells from blood. These receptor sequences come from a man younger than 35 in good health. The CDR3 runs from the conserved cysteine through the conserved F or W. A D gene is named only where the DNA matches it firmly. Some rows have no size entry. The others give once, few or many, or a class for an expanded clone.

TRBV7-9	TRBD2	few	TRBJ2-1	CASSPTSGGRNEQFF	TGTGCCAGCAGCCCTACTAGCGGGGGCCGCAATGAGCAGTTCTTC
TRBV25-1	TRBD1	NA	TRBJ2-7	CASSDTGGSYEQYF	TGTGCCAGCAGTGACACAGGGGGCTCCTACGAGCAGTACTTC
TRBV5-1	TRBD2	few	TRBJ2-3	CASSLEGRVDTQYF	TGCGCCAGCAGCTTGGAGGGGAGGGTAGATACGCAGTATTTT
TRBV10-3	NA	NA	TRBJ1-4	CAISGGGSNEKLFF	TGTGCCATCAGTGGCGGCGGATCAAACGAAAAACTGTTTTTT
TRBV7-2	NA	NA	TRBJ2-3	CASSSFTDTQYF	TGTGCCAGCAGCTCTTTCACAGATACGCAGTATTTT
TRBV2	NA	NA	TRBJ1-2	CASSPVQGRGYTF	TGTGCCAGCAGCCCCGTTCAGGGCCGCGGCTACACCTTC
TRBV14	TRBD2	NA	TRBJ2-1	CASSETSGSYNEQFF	TGTGCCAGCAGCGAGACTAGCGGCTCCTACAATGAGCAGTTCTTC
TRBV5-1	TRBD2	few	TRBJ2-1	CASSFRAGETYNEQFF	TGCGCCAGCAGCTTTCGAGCGGGGGAGACCTACAATGAGCAGTTCTTC
TRBV5-1	TRBD2	few	TRBJ2-3	CASSSGSGEVDTQYF	TGCGCCAGCAGCTCGGGTAGCGGGGAAGTGGATACGCAGTATTTT
TRBV5-4	TRBD2	NA	TRBJ2-1	CASSWGLASDEQFF	TGTGCCAGCAGCTGGGGACTAGCTTCCGATGAGCAGTTCTTC
TRBV7-2	TRBD1	few	TRBJ1-4	CASSTGQGANEKLFF	TGTGCCAGCAGCACGGGACAGGGCGCTAATGAAAAACTGTTTTTT
TRBV6-4	TRBD1	few	TRBJ1-1	CASSLDRATEAFF	TGTGCCAGCAGCCTGGACAGGGCCACTGAAGCTTTCTTT
TRBV6-1	NA	few	TRBJ1-5	CASSGSRVGNQPQHF	TGTGCCAGCAGTGGCTCCAGGGTGGGCAATCAGCCCCAGCATTTT
TRBV30	TRBD1	few	TRBJ2-1	CAWEGGQGYNEQFF	TGTGCCTGGGAGGGGGGACAGGGATACAATGAGCAGTTCTTC
TRBV18	NA	NA	TRBJ2-6	CASSRQQGSGANVLTF	TGTGCCAGCTCACGACAACAGGGCTCTGGGGCCAACGTCCTGACTTTC
TRBV6-5	TRBD1	NA	TRBJ1-3	CASSWGQLSGNTIYF	TGTGCCAGCAGTTGGGGACAGCTCTCTGGAAACACCATATATTTT
TRBV19	TRBD1	few	TRBJ1-4	CASRDSNNEKLFF	TGTGCCAGTCGGGACAGTAATAATGAAAAACTGTTTTTT
TRBV7-3	TRBD2	few	TRBJ2-1	CASSPGGGRVKEQFF	TGTGCCAGCAGTCCTGGGGGGGGACGCGTTAAGGAGCAGTTCTTC
TRBV7-2	TRBD2	few	TRBJ2-5	CASSIWGTSAQETQYF	TGTGCCAGCAGCATATGGGGGACTAGCGCGCAAGAGACCCAGTACTTC
TRBV7-2	NA	few	TRBJ2-2	CASSLARGGTGELFF	TGTGCCAGCAGCTTAGCGAGAGGGGGCACCGGGGAGCTGTTTTTT
TRBV2	NA	NA	TRBJ1-3	CASRSGAGNTIYF	TGTGCCAGCAGATCAGGGGCGGGAAACACCATATATTTT
TRBV5-5	NA	NA	TRBJ2-7	CASTADLYEQYF	TGTGCCAGCACAGCGGATCTCTACGAGCAGTACTTC
TRBV7-9	NA	NA	TRBJ2-6	CASSQIQGSGANVLTF	TGTGCCAGCAGCCAGATACAGGGATCTGGGGCCAACGTCCTGACTTTC
TRBV13	TRBD2	few	TRBJ2-4	CASSLGRGVAGGFQYF	TGTGCCAGCAGCTTAGGCCGTGGAGTAGCGGGGGGCTTTCAGTACTTC
TRBV27	NA	NA	TRBJ1-5	CASSVQFSNQPQHF	TGTGCCAGCAGTGTACAGTTTAGCAATCAGCCCCAGCATTTT
TRBV11-2	TRBD1	few	TRBJ1-2	CASSSPGGRGYTF	TGTGCCAGCAGCTCGCCAGGGGGGCGAGGCTACACCTTC
TRBV7-9	NA	few	TRBJ1-3	CASSRLEGGTIYF	TGTGCCAGCAGCCGCCTGGAAGGGGGCACCATATATTTT
TRBV5-5	TRBD2	NA	TRBJ2-7	CASSSLAGGSYEQYF	TGTGCCAGCAGCAGTTTAGCGGGAGGCTCCTACGAGCAGTACTTC
TRBV27	NA	few	TRBJ1-2	CASRRSGEIYGYTF	TGTGCCAGCAGGCGGTCAGGGGAGATCTATGGCTACACCTTC
TRBV7-6	TRBD2	NA	TRBJ2-1	CASSRLAGNSYNEQFF	TGTGCCAGCAGCCGACTAGCGGGGAACTCCTACAATGAGCAGTTCTTC
TRBV6-5	NA	few	TRBJ2-3	CASSYSGPAQGTQYF	TGTGCCAGCAGTTACTCGGGGCCCGCCCAAGGTACGCAGTATTTT
TRBV9	TRBD1	NA	TRBJ1-1	CASSADPGGTEAFF	TGTGCCAGCAGCGCGGACCCAGGGGGCACTGAAGCTTTCTTT
TRBV30	TRBD1	NA	TRBJ1-5	CAWSVGGQGENQPQHF	TGTGCCTGGAGTGTGGGAGGACAGGGAGAAAATCAGCCCCAGCATTTT
TRBV2	NA	NA	TRBJ1-6	CASSEAQGGSPLHF	TGTGCCAGCAGTGAAGCCCAGGGCGGATCACCCCTCCACTTT
TRBV11-1	TRBD2	NA	TRBJ2-5	CASSSLSGRQETQYF	TGTGCCAGCAGCTCCCTTAGCGGGCGACAAGAGACCCAGTACTTC
TRBV6-6	NA	few	TRBJ2-5	CASLGGETQYF	TGTGCCAGCTTGGGGGGTGAGACCCAGTACTTC
TRBV10-3	TRBD2	few	TRBJ2-7	CAISERGLAGGEQYF	TGTGCCATCAGTGAGCGGGGACTAGCGGGGGGCGAGCAGTACTTC
TRBV27	NA	few	TRBJ2-3	CASSFPMTGTQYF	TGTGCCAGCAGTTTCCCTATGACGGGTACGCAGTATTTT
TRBV11-2	NA	few	TRBJ1-5	CASSLAPVGQGGQPQHF	TGTGCCAGCAGCTTAGCTCCGGTAGGACAAGGCGGCCAGCCCCAGCATTTT
TRBV2	NA	NA	TRBJ1-5	CASSDKLINQPQHF	TGTGCCAGCAGTGACAAACTCATCAATCAGCCCCAGCATTTT
TRBV4-2	NA	few	TRBJ2-7	CASSLPEISEQYF	TGTGCCAGCAGCCTTCCGGAGATCTCCGAGCAGTACTTC
TRBV7-2	TRBD2	NA	TRBJ2-4	CASSFQRGGRNIQYF	TGTGCCAGCAGCTTCCAGCGGGGGGGCCGAAACATTCAGTACTTC
TRBV11-2	NA	many	TRBJ1-6	CASSLGTRNSPLHF	TGTGCCAGCAGCTTAGGGACTAGGAACTCACCCCTCCACTTT